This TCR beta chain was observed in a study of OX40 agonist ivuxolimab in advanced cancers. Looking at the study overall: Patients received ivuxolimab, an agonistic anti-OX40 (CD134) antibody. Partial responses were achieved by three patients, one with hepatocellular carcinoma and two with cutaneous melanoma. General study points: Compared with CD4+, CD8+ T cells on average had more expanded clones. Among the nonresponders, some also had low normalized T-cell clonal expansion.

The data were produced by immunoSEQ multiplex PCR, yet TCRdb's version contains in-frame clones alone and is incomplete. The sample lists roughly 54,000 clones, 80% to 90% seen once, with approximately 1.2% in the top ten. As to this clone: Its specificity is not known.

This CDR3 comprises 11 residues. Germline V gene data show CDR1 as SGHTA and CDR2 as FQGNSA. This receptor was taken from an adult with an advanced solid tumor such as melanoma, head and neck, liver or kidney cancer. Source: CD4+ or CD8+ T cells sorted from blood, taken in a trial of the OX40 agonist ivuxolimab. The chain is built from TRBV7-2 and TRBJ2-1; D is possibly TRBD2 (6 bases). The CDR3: CASGLFNEQFF. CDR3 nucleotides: TGTGCGTCGGGACTTTTCAATGAGCAGTTCTTC.